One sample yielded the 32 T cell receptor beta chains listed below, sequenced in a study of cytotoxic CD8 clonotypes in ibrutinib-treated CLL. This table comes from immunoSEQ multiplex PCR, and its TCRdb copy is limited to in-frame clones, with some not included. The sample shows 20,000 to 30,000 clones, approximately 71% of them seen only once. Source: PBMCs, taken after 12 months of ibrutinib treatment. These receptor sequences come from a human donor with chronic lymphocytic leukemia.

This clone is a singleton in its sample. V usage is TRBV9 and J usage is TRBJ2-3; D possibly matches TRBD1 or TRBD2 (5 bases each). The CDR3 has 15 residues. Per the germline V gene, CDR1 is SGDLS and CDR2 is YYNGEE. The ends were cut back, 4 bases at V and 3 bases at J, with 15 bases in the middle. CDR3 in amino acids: CASSLGSWGTDTQYF. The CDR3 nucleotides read TGTGCCAGCAGCTTGGGGTCCTGGGGGACAGATACGCAGTATTTT.

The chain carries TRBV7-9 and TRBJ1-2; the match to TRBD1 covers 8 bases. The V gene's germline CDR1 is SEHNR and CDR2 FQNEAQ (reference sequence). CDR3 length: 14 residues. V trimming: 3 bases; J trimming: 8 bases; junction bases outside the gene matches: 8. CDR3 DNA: TGTGCCAGCAGCTTTGGAGACAGGGGATCGGGCTACACCTTC. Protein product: CASSFGDRGSGYTF.

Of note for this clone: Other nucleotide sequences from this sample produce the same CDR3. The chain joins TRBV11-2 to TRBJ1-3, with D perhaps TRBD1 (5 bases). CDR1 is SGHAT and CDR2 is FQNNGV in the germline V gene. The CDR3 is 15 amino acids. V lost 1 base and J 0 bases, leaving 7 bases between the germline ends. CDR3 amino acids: CASSLGQGSGNTIYF. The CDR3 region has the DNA TGTGCCAGCAGCTTAGGGCAGGGCTCTGGAAACACCATATATTTT.

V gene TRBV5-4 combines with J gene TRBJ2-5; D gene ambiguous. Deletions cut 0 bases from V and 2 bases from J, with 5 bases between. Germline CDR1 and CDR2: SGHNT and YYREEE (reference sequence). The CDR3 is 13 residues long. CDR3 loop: CASSLVGQETQYF. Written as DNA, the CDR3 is TGTGCCAGCAGCTTGGTAGGACAAGAGACCCAGTACTTC.

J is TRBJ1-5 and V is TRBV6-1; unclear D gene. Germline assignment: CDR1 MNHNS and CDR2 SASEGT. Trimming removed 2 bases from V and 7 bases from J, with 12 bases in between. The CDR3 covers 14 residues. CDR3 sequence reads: CASSEIREYQPQHF. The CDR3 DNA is TGTGCCAGCAGTGAAATAAGGGAGTACCAGCCCCAGCATTTT.

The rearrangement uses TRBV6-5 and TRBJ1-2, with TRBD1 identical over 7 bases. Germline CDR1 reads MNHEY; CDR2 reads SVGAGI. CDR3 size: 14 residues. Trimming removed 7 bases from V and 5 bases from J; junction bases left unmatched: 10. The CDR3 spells CASKSGHRGYGYTF. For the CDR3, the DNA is TGTGCCAGCAAATCAGGTCACAGGGGTTATGGCTACACCTTC.

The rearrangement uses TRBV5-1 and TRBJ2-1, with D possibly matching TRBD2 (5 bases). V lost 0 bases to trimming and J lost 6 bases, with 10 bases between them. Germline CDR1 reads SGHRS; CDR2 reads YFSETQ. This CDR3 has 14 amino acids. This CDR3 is CASSLEASLNEQFF. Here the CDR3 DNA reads TGCGCCAGCAGCTTGGAGGCTAGCCTCAATGAGCAGTTCTTC.

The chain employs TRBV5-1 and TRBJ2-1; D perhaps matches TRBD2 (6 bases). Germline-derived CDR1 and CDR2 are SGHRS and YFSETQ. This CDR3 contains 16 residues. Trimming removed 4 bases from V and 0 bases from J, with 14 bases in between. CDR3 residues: CASSTAGTSSYNEQFF. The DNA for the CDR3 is TGCGCCAGCAGCACCGCCGGGACTTCCTCCTACAATGAGCAGTTCTTC.

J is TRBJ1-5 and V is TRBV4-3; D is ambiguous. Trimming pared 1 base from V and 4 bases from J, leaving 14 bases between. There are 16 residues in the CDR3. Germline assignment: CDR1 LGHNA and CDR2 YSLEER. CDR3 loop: CASSQVWAGGNQPQHF. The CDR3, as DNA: TGCGCCAGCAGCCAAGTTTGGGCAGGAGGAAATCAGCCCCAGCATTTT.

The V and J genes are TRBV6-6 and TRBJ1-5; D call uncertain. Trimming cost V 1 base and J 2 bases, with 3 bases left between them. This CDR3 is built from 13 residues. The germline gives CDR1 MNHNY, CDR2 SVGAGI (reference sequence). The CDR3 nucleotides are TGTGCCAGCAGTTACTACGGCAATCAGCCCCAGCATTTT. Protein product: CASSYYGNQPQHF.

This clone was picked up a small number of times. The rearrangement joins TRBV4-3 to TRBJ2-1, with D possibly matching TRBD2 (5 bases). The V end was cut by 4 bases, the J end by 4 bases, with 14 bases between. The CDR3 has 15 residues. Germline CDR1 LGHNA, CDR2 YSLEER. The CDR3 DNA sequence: TGCGCCAGCAGCCTACGCTCGGGGTTATACAATGAGCAGTTCTTC. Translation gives CASSLRSGLYNEQFF.

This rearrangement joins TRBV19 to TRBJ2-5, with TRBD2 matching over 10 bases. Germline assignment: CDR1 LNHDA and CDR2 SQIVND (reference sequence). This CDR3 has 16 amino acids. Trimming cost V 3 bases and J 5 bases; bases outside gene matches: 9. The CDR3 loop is CASSMGQRGGLETQYF. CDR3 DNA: TGTGCCAGTAGTATGGGCCAGCGGGGGGGCCTTGAGACCCAGTACTTC.

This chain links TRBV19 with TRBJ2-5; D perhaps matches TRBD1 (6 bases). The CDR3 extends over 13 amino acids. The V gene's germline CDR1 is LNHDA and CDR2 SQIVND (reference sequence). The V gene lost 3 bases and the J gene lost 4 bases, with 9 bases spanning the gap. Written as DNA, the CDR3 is TGTGCCAGTAGTATCGGACAGAGAGAGACCCAGTACTTC. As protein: CASSIGQRETQYF.

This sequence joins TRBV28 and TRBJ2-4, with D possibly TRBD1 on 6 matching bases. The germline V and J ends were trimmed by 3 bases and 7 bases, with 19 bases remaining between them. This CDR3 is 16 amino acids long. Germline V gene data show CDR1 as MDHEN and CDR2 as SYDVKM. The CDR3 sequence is CASSLKTGRGGNIQYF. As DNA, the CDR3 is TGTGCCAGCAGTTTGAAAACTGGCAGGGGTGGGAACATTCAGTACTTC.

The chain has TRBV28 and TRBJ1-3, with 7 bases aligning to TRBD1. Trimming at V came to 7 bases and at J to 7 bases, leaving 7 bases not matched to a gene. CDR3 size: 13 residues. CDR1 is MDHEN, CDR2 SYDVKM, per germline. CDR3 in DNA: TGTGCCAGCAAGCGGGACAGCTGGAACACCATATATTTT. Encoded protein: CASKRDSWNTIYF.

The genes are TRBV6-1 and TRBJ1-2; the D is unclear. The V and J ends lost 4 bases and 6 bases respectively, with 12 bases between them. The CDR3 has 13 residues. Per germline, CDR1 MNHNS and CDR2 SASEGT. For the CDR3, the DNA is TGTGCCAGCAGTGCCAGGACCGCCAATGGCTACACCTTC. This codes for CASSARTANGYTF.

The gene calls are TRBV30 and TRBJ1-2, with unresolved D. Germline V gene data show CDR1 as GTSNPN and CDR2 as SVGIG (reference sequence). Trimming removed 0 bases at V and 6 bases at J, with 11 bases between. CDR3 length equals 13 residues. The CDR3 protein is CAWSVDVGDGYTF. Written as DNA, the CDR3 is TGTGCCTGGAGTGTAGATGTAGGAGATGGCTACACCTTC.

CDR3 loop: CASSLGQGGREQYF. Here the CDR3 DNA reads TGTGCCAGCAGCTTGGGACAGGGGGGACGCGAGCAGTACTTC. This chain uses TRBV6-1 with TRBJ2-7; 11 nucleotides agree with TRBD1. V lost 6 bases to trimming and J lost 6 bases; unmatched junction nucleotides: 7. Germline CDR1 reads MNHNS; CDR2 reads SASEGT. The length of the CDR3 is 14 residues.

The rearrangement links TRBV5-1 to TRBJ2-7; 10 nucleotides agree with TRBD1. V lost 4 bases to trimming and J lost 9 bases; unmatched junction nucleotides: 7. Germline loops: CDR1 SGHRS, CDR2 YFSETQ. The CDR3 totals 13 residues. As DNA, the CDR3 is TGCGCCAGCAGCACCGGACAGGGGGTTGGGCAGTACTTC. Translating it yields CASSTGQGVGQYF. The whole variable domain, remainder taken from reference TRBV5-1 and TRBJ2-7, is KAGVTQTPRYLIKTRGQQVTLSCSPISGHRSVSWYQQTPGQGLQFLFEYFSETQRNKGNFPGRFSGRQFSNSRSEMNVSTLELGDSALYLCASSTGQGVGQYFGPGTRLTVT.

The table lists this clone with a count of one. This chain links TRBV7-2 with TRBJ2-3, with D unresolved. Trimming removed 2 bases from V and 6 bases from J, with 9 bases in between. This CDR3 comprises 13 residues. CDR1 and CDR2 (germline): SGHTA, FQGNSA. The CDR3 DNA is TGTGCCAGCAGCTTAAGCCCCATTGATACGCAGTATTTT. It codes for CASSLSPIDTQYF.

CDR3 bases: TGTGCCAGCAGTGGTCCAGGCTACAATCAGCCCCAGCATTTT. It is translated as CASSGPGYNQPQHF. This chain links TRBV19 with TRBJ1-5; D gene ambiguous. The V end lost 9 bases, the J end lost 3 bases, and 15 bases lay between the germline ends. The CDR3 has 14 residues. Germline values: CDR1 LNHDA, CDR2 SQIVND (reference sequence).

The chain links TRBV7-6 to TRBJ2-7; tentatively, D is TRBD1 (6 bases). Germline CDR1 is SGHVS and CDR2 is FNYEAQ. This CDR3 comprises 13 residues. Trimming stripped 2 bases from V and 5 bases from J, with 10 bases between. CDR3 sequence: CASSLRAGDEQYF. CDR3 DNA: TGTGCCAGCAGCTTAAGGGCAGGGGACGAGCAGTACTTC.

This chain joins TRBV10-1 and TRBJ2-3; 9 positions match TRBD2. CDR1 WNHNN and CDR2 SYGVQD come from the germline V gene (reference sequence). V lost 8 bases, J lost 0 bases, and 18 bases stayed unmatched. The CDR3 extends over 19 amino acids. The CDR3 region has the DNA TGCGCCAGCGTTCGGACTAGCGCAGGACGCCCAACTAGCACAGATACGCAGTATTTT. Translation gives CASVRTSAGRPTSTDTQYF.

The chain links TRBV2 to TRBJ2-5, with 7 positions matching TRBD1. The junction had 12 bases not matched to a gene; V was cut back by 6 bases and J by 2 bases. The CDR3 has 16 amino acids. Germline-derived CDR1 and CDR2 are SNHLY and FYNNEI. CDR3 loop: CASRRMLRRGQETQYF. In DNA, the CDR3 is TGTGCCAGCAGGAGAATGCTTCGCAGGGGGCAAGAGACCCAGTACTTC.

CDR3: CASSSQGSSNQPQHF. CDR3 nucleotides: TGTGCCAGCTCAAGCCAGGGGTCCAGCAATCAGCCCCAGCATTTT. The genes are TRBV18 and TRBJ1-5; tentatively, D is TRBD1 (6 bases). This CDR3 comprises 15 residues. V lost 5 bases and J lost 1, with 12 bases in between. Germline V CDR1 and CDR2: KGHSH, LQKENI.

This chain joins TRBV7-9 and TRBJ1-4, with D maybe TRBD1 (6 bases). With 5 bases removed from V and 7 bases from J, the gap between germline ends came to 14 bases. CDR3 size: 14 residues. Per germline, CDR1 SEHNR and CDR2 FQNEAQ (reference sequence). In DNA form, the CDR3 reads TGTGCCAGCAGCCGTTCAGGGGTGGTTGAAAAACTGTTTTTT. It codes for CASSRSGVVEKLFF.

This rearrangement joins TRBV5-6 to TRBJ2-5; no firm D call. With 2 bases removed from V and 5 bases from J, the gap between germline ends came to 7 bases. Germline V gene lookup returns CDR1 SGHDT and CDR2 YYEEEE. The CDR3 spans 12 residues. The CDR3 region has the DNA TGTGCCAGCAGCTTTTCTCGGGAGACCCAGTACTTC. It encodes CASSFSRETQYF.

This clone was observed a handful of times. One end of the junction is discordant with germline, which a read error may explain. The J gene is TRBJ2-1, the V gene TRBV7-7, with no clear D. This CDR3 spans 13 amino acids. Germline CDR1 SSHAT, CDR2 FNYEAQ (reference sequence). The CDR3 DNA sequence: TGTGCTAGCAGCTTAGGTCAGTACAATGAGCAGTTCTTC. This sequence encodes CASSLGQYNEQFF.

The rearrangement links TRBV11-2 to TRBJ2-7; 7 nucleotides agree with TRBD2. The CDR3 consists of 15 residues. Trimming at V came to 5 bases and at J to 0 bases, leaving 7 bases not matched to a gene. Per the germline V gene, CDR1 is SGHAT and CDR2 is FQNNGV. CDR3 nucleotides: TGTGCCAGCAGCCTGGGTTGGGGGGGCTCCTACGAGCAGTACTTC. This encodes CASSLGWGGSYEQYF.

CDR3: CASRSPGQGADGYTF. The CDR3 DNA reads TGTGCCAGCAGGTCCCCGGGACAGGGGGCAGATGGCTACACCTTC. The V call is TRBV6-6, the J call TRBJ1-2; 12 nucleotides match TRBD1. V trimming: 6 bases; J trimming: 6 bases; junction bases outside the gene matches: 8. This CDR3 is built from 15 residues. Per the germline V gene, CDR1 is MNHNY and CDR2 is SVGAGI (reference sequence).

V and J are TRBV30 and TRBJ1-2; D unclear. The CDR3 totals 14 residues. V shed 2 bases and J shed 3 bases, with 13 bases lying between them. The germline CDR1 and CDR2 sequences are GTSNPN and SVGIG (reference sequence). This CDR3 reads CAWSLLGFDYGYTF. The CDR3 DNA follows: TGTGCCTGGAGTCTATTGGGCTTTGACTATGGCTACACCTTC.

As DNA, the CDR3 is TGTGCCAGCAGCTTAGAGAGGGGTCTTGCCGAGCAGTACTTC. Its protein is CASSLERGLAEQYF. This chain links TRBV11-2 with TRBJ2-7, with D perhaps TRBD1 or TRBD2 (5 bases each). The V end was cut by 0 bases, the J end by 6 bases, with 12 bases between. There are 14 residues in the CDR3. Germline assignment: CDR1 SGHAT and CDR2 FQNNGV.